This T cell receptor (beta chain) was recovered during a study of blood T cell repertoires in COVID-19. Looking at the study overall: The United States, Italy and Spain supplied acute and convalescent COVID-19 samples. T cells, B-cell-depleted T cells, or PBMCs provided the cDNA or gDNA that served as material.

Original analysis: How many nucleated cells were present was estimated from reference gene primer amplification. Libraries were prepared by immunoSEQ multiplex PCR; TCRdb keeps only in-frame clonotypes and omits some of them. V, J and clone size were drawn from that table, and D and trimming were deduced from the DNA. The sample has 150,000 to 200,000 clones, more than 60% seen once. CDR1 SGHNT and CDR2 YYREEE come from the germline V gene (reference sequence). This CDR3 comprises 16 residues. J was trimmed by 5 bases and V by 3 bases; bases with no gene match: 6. Material for sequencing was peripheral blood. The V gene is TRBV5-4, the J gene TRBJ2-5, with TRBD2 matching 14 bases. This TCR derives from a man between 65 and 85 years old with acute or convalescent COVID-19. The CDR3 DNA reads TGTGCCAGCAGCTCGGGACTAGCGGGAGCGGGCGAGACCCAGTACTTC. Translation gives CASSSGLAGAGETQYF. Using reference TRBV5-4 and TRBJ2-5 for the parts outside the CDR3, the full variable domain is ETGVTQSPTHLIKTRGQQVTLRCSSQSGHNTVSWYQQALGQGPQFIFQYYREEENGRGNFPPRFSGLQFPNYSSELNVNALELDDSALYLCASSSGLAGAGETQYFGPGTRLLVL.